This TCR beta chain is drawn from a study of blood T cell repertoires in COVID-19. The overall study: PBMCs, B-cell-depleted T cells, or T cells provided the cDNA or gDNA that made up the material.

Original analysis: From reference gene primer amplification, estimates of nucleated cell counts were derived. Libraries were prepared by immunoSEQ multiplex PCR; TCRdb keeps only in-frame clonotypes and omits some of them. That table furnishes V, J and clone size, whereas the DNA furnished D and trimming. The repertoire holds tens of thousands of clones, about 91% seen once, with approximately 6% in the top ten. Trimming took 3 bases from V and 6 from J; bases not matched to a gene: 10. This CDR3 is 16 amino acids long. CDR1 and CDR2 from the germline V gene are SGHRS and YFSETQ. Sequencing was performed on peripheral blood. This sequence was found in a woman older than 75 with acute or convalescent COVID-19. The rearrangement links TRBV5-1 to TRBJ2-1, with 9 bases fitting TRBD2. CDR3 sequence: CASSSISGGFGNEQFF. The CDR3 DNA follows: TGCGCCAGCAGCTCAATAAGCGGGGGGTTTGGCAATGAGCAGTTCTTC.